This T cell receptor (beta chain) was obtained from a study of PD-1 blockade in classical Hodgkin lymphoma. Each and every patient relapsed after autologous stem cell transplantation, and patients got differing brentuximab vedotin exposure. Here immunoSEQ multiplex PCR was the method, and the copy in TCRdb shows in-frame clones only, minus some. The profile shows 30,000 to 40,000 clones, roughly 82% of them singletons. Germline assignment: CDR1 SGHAT and CDR2 FQNNGV. V lost 3 bases and J lost 6, with 14 bases in between. The CDR3 totals 14 residues. This clonotype was obtained from a human donor with classical Hodgkin lymphoma. V and J are TRBV11-2 and TRBJ1-1; D uncertain. The specimen comprised peripheral blood mononuclear cells (PBMCs), sampled at baseline. The CDR3 DNA sequence: TGTGCCAGCAGCTTCATGGAGGGAGATGCTGAAGCTTTCTTT. Translation: CASSFMEGDAEAFF.